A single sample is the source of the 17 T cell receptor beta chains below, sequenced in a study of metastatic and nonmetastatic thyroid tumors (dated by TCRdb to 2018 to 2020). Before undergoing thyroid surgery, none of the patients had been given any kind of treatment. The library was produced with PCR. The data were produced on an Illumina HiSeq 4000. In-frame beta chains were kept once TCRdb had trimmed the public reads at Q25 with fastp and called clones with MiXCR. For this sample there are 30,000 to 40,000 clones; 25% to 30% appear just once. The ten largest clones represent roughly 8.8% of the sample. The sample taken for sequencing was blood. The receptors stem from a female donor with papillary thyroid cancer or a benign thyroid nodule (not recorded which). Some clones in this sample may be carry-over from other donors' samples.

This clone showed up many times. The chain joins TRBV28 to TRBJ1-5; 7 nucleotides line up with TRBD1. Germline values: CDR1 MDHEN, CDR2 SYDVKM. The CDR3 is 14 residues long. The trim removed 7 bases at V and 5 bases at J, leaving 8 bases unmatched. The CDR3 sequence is CASNSGTDYQPQHF. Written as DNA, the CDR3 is TGTGCCAGCAACTCCGGGACAGACTATCAGCCCCAGCATTTT.

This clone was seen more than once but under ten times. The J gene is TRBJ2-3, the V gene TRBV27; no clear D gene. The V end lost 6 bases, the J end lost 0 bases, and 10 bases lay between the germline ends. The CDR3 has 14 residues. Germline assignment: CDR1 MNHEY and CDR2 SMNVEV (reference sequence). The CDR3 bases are TGTGCCAGCAGACGGACCCTTAGCACAGATACGCAGTATTTT. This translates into CASRRTLSTDTQYF.

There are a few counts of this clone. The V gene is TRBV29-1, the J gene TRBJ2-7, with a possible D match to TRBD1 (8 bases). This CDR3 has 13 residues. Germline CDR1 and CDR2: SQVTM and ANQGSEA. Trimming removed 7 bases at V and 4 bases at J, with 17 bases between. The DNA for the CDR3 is TGCAGCGCCACAGGGGGGGCCATGTACGAGCAGTACTTC. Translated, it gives CSATGGAMYEQYF.

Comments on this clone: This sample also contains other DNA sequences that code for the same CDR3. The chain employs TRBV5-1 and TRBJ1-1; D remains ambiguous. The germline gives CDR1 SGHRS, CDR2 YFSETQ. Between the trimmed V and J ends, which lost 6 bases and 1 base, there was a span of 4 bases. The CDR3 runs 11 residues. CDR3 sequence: CASKENTEAFF. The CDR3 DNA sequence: TGCGCCAGCAAGGAGAACACTGAAGCTTTCTTT.

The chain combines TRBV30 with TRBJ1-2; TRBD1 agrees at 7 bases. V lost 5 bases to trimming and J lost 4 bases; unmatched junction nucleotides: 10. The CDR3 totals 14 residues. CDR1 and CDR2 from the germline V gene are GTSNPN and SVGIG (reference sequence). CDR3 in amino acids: CAWEKGGLGYGYTF. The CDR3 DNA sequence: TGTGCCTGGGAAAAAGGGGGCCTTGGCTATGGCTACACCTTC.

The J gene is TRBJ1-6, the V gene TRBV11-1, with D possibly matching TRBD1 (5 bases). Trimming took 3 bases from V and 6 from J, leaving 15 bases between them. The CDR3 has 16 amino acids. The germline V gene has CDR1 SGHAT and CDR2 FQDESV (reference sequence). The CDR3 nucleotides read TGTGCCAGCAGCTTCGGGGCTGGGACCCCTAATTCACCCCTCCACTTT. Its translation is CASSFGAGTPNSPLHF.

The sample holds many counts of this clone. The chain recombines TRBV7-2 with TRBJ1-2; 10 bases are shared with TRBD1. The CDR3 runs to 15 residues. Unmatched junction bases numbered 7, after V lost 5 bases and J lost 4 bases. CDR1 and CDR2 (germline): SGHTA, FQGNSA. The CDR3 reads CASSPQTGGGYGYTF. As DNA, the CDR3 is TGTGCCAGCAGCCCTCAGACAGGGGGCGGCTATGGCTACACCTTC.

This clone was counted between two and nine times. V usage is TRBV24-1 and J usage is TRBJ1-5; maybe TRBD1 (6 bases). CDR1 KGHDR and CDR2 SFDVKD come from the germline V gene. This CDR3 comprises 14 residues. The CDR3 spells CVTSDSSTGQPQHF. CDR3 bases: TGTGTAACCAGTGACTCCTCTACAGGGCAGCCCCAGCATTTT.

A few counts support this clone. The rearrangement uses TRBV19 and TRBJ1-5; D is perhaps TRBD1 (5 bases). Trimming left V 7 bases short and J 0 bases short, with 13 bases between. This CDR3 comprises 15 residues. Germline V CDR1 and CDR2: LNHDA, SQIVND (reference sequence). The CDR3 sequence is CASIVAGHSNQPQHF. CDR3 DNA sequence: TGTGCCAGTATTGTGGCAGGGCATAGCAATCAGCCCCAGCATTTT.

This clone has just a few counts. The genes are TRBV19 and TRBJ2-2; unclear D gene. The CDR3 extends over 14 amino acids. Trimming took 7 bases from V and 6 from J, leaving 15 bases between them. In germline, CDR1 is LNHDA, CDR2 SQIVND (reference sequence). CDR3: CASTRKGEAGELFF. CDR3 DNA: TGTGCCAGTACGCGAAAGGGTGAGGCCGGGGAGCTGTTTTTT.

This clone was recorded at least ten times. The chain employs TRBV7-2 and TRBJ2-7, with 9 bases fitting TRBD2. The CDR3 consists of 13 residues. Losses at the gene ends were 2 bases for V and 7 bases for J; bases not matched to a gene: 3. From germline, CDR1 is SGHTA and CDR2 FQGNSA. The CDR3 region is CASSLPGLAEQYF. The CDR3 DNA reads TGTGCCAGCAGCTTACCGGGACTAGCTGAGCAGTACTTC.

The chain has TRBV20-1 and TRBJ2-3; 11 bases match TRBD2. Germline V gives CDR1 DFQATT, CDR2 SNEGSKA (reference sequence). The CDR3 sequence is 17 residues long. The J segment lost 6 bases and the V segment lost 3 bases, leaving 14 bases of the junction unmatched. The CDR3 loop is CSARAETSGTTRDTQYF. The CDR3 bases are TGCAGTGCTAGGGCAGAGACTAGCGGGACAACGAGGGATACGCAGTATTTT.

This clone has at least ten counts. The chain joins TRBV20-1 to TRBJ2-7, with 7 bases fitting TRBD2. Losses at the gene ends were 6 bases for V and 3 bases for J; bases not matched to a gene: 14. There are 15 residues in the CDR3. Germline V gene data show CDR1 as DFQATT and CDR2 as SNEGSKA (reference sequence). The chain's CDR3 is CSAAPGLQEGYEQYF. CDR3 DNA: TGCAGTGCAGCCCCGGGACTACAAGAAGGCTACGAGCAGTACTTC.

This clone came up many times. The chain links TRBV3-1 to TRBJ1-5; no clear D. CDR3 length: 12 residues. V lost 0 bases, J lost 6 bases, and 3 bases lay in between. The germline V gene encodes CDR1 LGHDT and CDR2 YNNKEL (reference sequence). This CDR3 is CASSQDGQPQHF. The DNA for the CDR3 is TGTGCCAGCAGCCAAGATGGTCAGCCCCAGCATTTT.

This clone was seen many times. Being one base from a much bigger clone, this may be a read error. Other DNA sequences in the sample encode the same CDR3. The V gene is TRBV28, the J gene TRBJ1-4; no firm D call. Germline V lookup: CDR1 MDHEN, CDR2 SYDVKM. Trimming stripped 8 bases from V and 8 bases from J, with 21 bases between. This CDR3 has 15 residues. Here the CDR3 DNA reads TGTGCCAGCCGAACACTACAGAGTGCCCAAGAAAAACTGTTTTTT. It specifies CASRTLQSAQEKLFF.

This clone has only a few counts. CDR3 bases: TGTGCCAGCAGTTTACGGCGTCAGCAAGAGACCCAGTACTTC. This gives the protein CASSLRRQQETQYF. The chain links TRBV12-3 or TRBV12-4 to TRBJ2-5; D gene ambiguous. The V end lost 2 bases, the J end lost 2 bases, and 9 bases lay between the germline ends. This CDR3 has 14 residues.

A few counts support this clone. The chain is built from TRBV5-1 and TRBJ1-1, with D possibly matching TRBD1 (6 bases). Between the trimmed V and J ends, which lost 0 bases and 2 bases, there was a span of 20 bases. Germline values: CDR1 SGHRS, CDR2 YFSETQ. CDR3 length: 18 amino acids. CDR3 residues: CASSLVGGEIIGNTEAFF. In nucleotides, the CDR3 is TGCGCCAGCAGCTTGGTTGGGGGCGAAATCATAGGAAACACTGAAGCTTTCTTT.